Below, 6 T cell receptor beta chains from the same sample are listed, as sequenced in a study of CD8 T cells in Susac syndrome. With random hexamers, reverse transcription was performed on about 0.45 to 1 ug of RNA. TCRdb analysed the immunoSEQ multiplex PCR reads with MiXCR anew, one entry per CDR3 protein. The table lists 100,000 to 150,000 distinct CDR3 sequences, just under 95% of them singletons. Sample: CD8+ T cells from PBMCs. These receptors were taken from a human donor with Susac syndrome.

This clonotype has only one observation. The rearrangement uses TRBV5-4 and TRBJ2-3; possible D gene TRBD1, 6 bases. This CDR3 is built from 17 residues. V dropped 9 bases and J dropped 0 bases, with 23 bases sitting between them. The germline V gene has CDR1 SGHNT and CDR2 YYREEE (reference sequence). DNA for the CDR3: TGTGCCATCAATCCTCCAGGGGTGGCACCTAGCACAGATACGCAGTATTTT. This sequence encodes CAINPPGVAPSTDTQYF.

The rearrangement links TRBV30 to TRBJ1-5; TRBD1 is a possible D gene (5 bases). Germline CDR1 is GTSNPN and CDR2 is SVGIG (reference sequence). Deletions cut 1 base from V and 3 bases from J, with 7 bases between. CDR3 size: 13 residues. The CDR3: CAWSEDTNQPQHF. The CDR3 bases are TGTGCCTGGAGTGAGGACACCAATCAGCCCCAGCATTTT.

The chain has TRBV29-1 and TRBJ1-5; 7 nucleotides align to TRBD1. This CDR3 has 15 amino acids. Trimming at V came to 3 bases and at J to 7 bases, leaving 12 bases not matched to a gene. CDR1 is SQVTM and CDR2 is ANQGSEA in the germline V gene. The CDR3 spells CSVEVVGQVPQPQHF. The CDR3 DNA follows: TGCAGCGTTGAGGTCGTTGGACAGGTCCCCCAGCCCCAGCATTTT.

This clonotype was observed once. The chain is built from TRBV27 and TRBJ1-2, with TRBD1 matching over 11 bases. This CDR3 contains 17 residues. The V gene end was trimmed by 3 bases and the J gene end by 3 bases; junction bases not matched to a gene: 9. Germline CDR1 is MNHEY and CDR2 is SMNVEV (reference sequence). This CDR3 reads CASSLDRGLTWDYGYTF. As DNA, the CDR3 is TGTGCCAGCAGTTTGGACAGGGGGCTCACTTGGGACTATGGCTACACCTTC.

J is TRBJ2-7 and V is TRBV27; D uncertain. Between the trimmed V and J ends, which lost 3 bases and 3 bases, there was a span of 18 bases. CDR3 size: 16 residues. Germline V gene lookup returns CDR1 MNHEY and CDR2 SMNVEV (reference sequence). DNA of the CDR3: TGTGCCAGCAGTTTCCAACCGACTGGGGAATACTACGAGCAGTACTTC. Its translation: CASSFQPTGEYYEQYF.

This clonotype was seen once. V and J are TRBV13 and TRBJ1-2; D is uncertain. Germline-derived CDR1 and CDR2 are PRHDT and FYEKMQ (reference sequence). CDR3 length: 13 amino acids. Trimming pared 0 bases from V and 6 bases from J, leaving 8 bases between. In DNA form, the CDR3 reads TGTGCCAGCAGCTTAGGGCAGTATAATGGCTACACCTTC. It is translated as CASSLGQYNGYTF. The full variable domain, with the rest looked up from reference TRBV13 and TRBJ1-2, is AAGVIQSPRHLIKEKRETATLKCYPIPRHDTVYWYQQGPGQDPQFLISFYEKMQSDKGSIPDRFSAQQFSDYHSELNMSSLELGDSALYFCASSLGQYNGYTFGSGTRLTVV.